This T cell receptor (beta chain) came from a study of cytomegalovirus exposure and HLA in healthy donors (dated by TCRdb to about 2017). In terms of the full investigation: A later analysis indicated that the 100 to 150 validation repertoires were generated on the platform also employed for the approximately 700 repertoires of the first cohort. The study was designed to test whether signatures of past pathogen exposure could be identified by cataloging public T cell receptors. High-throughput TCR immunosequencing, statistical association of individual TCRs with disease status, and machine learning were combined to predict cytomegalovirus infection status. Along with the approximately 700-subject first cohort, a separate validation cohort of 120 different subjects was used. Study-level results and caveats: The study listed 150 to 200 TCR beta chains as associated with cytomegalovirus. It was suggested by the authors that the approach could potentially be generalized to other disease states and immunological phenotypes. In both the original and validation cohorts, the classifier was reported to diagnose cytomegalovirus status with high specificity and sensitivity. Of the cluster scores, around 95% were above 0 in a later analysis, which found that TCRs clustered in the first cohort also tended to co-occur in the roughly 130 validation repertoires. Across donors, most TCR sequences were observed very rarely, whereas some public TCRs were present in many individuals. All 110 or so repertoires were used to score co-occurrence in the validation cohort in a later analysis, because that analysis had no HLA typing for the cohort. A few of the identified cytomegalovirus-associated TCR beta chains were confirmed in vitro to be specific for cytomegalovirus antigens.

V ends up 4 bases short and J 2 bases short, with an unmatched junction base count of 2. The germline V gene (reference sequence) specifies SGHNT as CDR1 and YYREEE as CDR2. Reading from cysteine to phenylalanine, the CDR3 counts 13 amino acids. Solely the CDR3 DNA is kept, with 39 bases framed from the first base. As for this clone: Its antigen is not yet known. Base qualities are not recorded, but no much larger clone differs from it by a single base.

The donors were included in the validation cohort of 130 or so subjects, a group kept apart from the roughly 680-subject first cohort. The library was made by the immunoSEQ multiplex PCR assay. Processing in the source paper ran as follows. To diagnose cytomegalovirus status from the catalog of TCR beta chain sequences, a statistical classification framework was built. TCRdb's version of the immuneACCESS table is confined to in-frame rearrangements and falls short of the full clone set. An unresolved V gene accounts for under half of the shortfall where checked; the remainder is of unknown origin. The DNA gave D and trimming, while V, J and clone size come from that table. The sample table shows about 200,000 clones, and around 90% are seen once. More than 1.5% of the sample goes to the ten largest clones.

The receptor was derived from a woman aged 18-29 years in good health and CMV-seropositive. The sequenced sample consisted of PBMCs. This chain is built from TRBV5-4 and TRBJ2-5, and 7 junctional nucleotides match TRBD1. The bases read TGTGCCAGCAGCCGGGACAGACAAGAGACCCAGTACTTC. This gives the protein CASSRDRQETQYF.